The 14 T cell receptor beta chains below were found in one sample sequenced in a study of shared clonotypes between healthy human individuals. As defined, naive CD8 cells were CD45RO-negative and positively selected for CCR7, with terminally differentiated effector memory CD45RA+ cells excluded. Only in-frame clones appear in the TCRdb table, and some are missing; sequencing was by immunoSEQ multiplex PCR. This sample has hundreds of thousands of clones; around 95% occur once, and the top ten carry 0.095% to 0.14%. Sequencing was done on a sample of naive CD8+ T cells sorted from blood. These receptors came from a woman younger than 45 in good health.

Many counts were recorded for this clone. Other nucleotide sequences from this sample produce the same CDR3. V is TRBV2 and J is TRBJ1-1, with D perhaps matching TRBD1 (5 bases). V shed 4 bases and J shed 1 base, with 13 bases lying between them. This CDR3 region has 15 residues. Per the germline V gene, CDR1 is SNHLY and CDR2 is FYNNEI. As DNA, the CDR3 is TGTGCCAGCAGTGTGGGGGACGGCCCGAACACTGAAGCTTTCTTT. This encodes CASSVGDGPNTEAFF.

This rearrangement joins TRBV10-3 to TRBJ1-1; 7 bases line up with TRBD1. This CDR3 has 13 amino acids. Germline CDR1 is ENHRY and CDR2 is SYGVKD. V dropped 6 bases and J dropped 6; count of bases not matched to a gene: 7. For the CDR3, the DNA is TGTGCCATCAGGCCAGGGGGGACCGCTGAAGCTTTCTTT. It codes for CAIRPGGTAEAFF.

The chain couples TRBV4-1 to TRBJ2-1, with TRBD2 matching 9 bases. From germline, CDR1 is MGHRA and CDR2 YSYEKL. CDR3 size: 17 residues. J lost 3 bases, V lost 3 bases, and 9 bases had no gene match. The CDR3 reads CASSHPGWREGYNEQFF. Written as DNA, the CDR3 is TGCGCCAGCAGCCATCCGGGATGGCGGGAGGGCTACAATGAGCAGTTCTTC.

J is TRBJ1-5 and V is TRBV27; TRBD1 might be the D (5 bases). The germline V gene encodes CDR1 MNHEY and CDR2 SMNVEV (reference sequence). This CDR3 contains 15 residues. Trimming took 2 bases from V and 4 from J, leaving 12 bases between them. The CDR3 DNA is TGTGCCAGCAGTTTAGGAGGGGTAGGGAATCAGCCCCAGCATTTT. It encodes CASSLGGVGNQPQHF.

This chain uses TRBV7-9 with TRBJ2-6; D not certain. The V gene lost 5 bases and the J gene lost 0 bases, with 11 bases spanning the gap. The CDR3 is 16 amino acids. The germline V gene has CDR1 SEHNR and CDR2 FQNEAQ (reference sequence). DNA of the CDR3: TGTGCCAGCAGCCATATTCGGCCCTCTGGGGCCAACGTCCTGACTTTC. Amino acid sequence: CASSHIRPSGANVLTF.

The chain is built from TRBV28 and TRBJ2-7, with 11 bases identical to TRBD2. V shed 6 bases, J shed 2 bases, and the junction held 6 bases outside the gene matches. Germline CDR1 and CDR2: MDHEN and SYDVKM. CDR3 length: 15 residues. CDR3 sequence reads: CASSKLAGDPYEQYF. The CDR3 DNA is TGTGCCAGCAGCAAACTAGCGGGAGACCCCTACGAGCAGTACTTC.

The chain uses TRBV6-1 and TRBJ2-7; tentatively, D is TRBD2 (6 bases). V lost 4 bases to trimming and J lost 2 bases, with 18 bases between them. The germline gives CDR1 MNHNS, CDR2 SASEGT. The CDR3 has 16 residues. Written as DNA, the CDR3 is TGTGCCAGCAGTGGAGATACGGGGAGGAGGGCCTACGAGCAGTACTTC. Its translation: CASSGDTGRRAYEQYF.

The J gene is TRBJ2-7, the V gene TRBV19, with D possibly TRBD1 on 6 matching bases. Per the germline V gene, CDR1 is LNHDA and CDR2 is SQIVND (reference sequence). The V end lost 1 base, the J end lost 1 base, and 8 bases lay between the germline ends. This CDR3 region has 14 residues. CDR3 sequence reads: CASSIGGQSYEQYF. CDR3 nucleotides: TGTGCCAGTAGTATAGGTGGACAGTCCTACGAGCAGTACTTC.

The chain links TRBV28 to TRBJ2-1; 8 nucleotides align to TRBD2. The CDR3 loop spans 16 amino acids. Germline V CDR1 and CDR2: MDHEN, SYDVKM. Unmatched junction bases numbered 9, after V lost 4 bases and J lost 4 bases. The CDR3 sequence is CASSSPGLALYNEQFF. CDR3 coding DNA: TGTGCCAGCAGTTCACCAGGACTAGCCCTTTACAATGAGCAGTTCTTC.

This chain connects TRBV7-6 to TRBJ2-7; 10 positions match TRBD1. Germline values: CDR1 SGHVS, CDR2 FNYEAQ. Trimming cost V 4 bases and J 7 bases; bases outside gene matches: 4. The CDR3 loop spans 13 amino acids. The CDR3 DNA reads as TGTGCCAGCAGCTCGGGACAGGGGTGGGAGCAGTACTTC. It translates to CASSSGQGWEQYF.

The chain recombines TRBV5-5 with TRBJ2-7, with D possibly being TRBD1 (6 bases). This CDR3 is built from 15 residues. Germline V lookup: CDR1 SGHKS, CDR2 YYEKEE (reference sequence). V lost 4 bases, J lost 4 bases, and 18 bases lay in between. This chain's CDR3 is CASSPIREGTYEQYF. For the CDR3, the DNA is TGTGCCAGCAGCCCCATCCGGGAAGGGACATACGAGCAGTACTTC.

For the CDR3, the DNA is TGTGCCAGCGGCCTCCAGGGCTACGAGCAGTACTTC. The encoded protein is CASGLQGYEQYF. The genes are TRBV13 and TRBJ2-7, with D maybe TRBD1 (5 bases). The V end was cut by 8 bases, the J end by 3 bases, with 11 bases between. The CDR3 spans 12 residues. CDR1 is PRHDT and CDR2 is FYEKMQ in the germline V gene (reference sequence).

The chain is built from TRBV6-1 and TRBJ1-5; 7 bases align to TRBD1. The CDR3 runs 16 residues. V lost 2 bases to trimming and J lost 3 bases; unmatched junction nucleotides: 7. Germline loops: CDR1 MNHNS, CDR2 SASEGT. The CDR3 protein is CASSEWGQSSNQPQHF. The CDR3 DNA is TGTGCCAGCAGTGAATGGGGACAGAGTTCCAATCAGCCCCAGCATTTT.

This clone was seen only once. The chain recombines TRBV7-6 with TRBJ2-2; 9 bases match TRBD2. Germline V gives CDR1 SGHVS, CDR2 FNYEAQ. The V and J ends lost 1 base and 7 bases, in that order; junction bases with no gene match: 4. The CDR3 length is 15 residues. In nucleotides, the CDR3 is TGTGCCAGCAGCTTAGAAAGCGGGGGGATCGGGGAGCTGTTTTTT. It translates to CASSLESGGIGELFF.